A selection of T cell receptor beta chains follows, all from one sample in a study of T cell repertoires in cytomegalovirus infection. These receptors lack a known antigen. Via MiXCR, TCRdb re-called the reads, giving one row per CDR3 protein. The sample contains roughly 60,000 distinct CDR3 sequences, approximately 36% of which appear only once. The sequenced sample was PBMCs, sequenced either directly or after in vitro stimulation (not recorded which). These receptors all come from a human donor in good health (CMV status not recorded). Some clones in this sample may be carry-over from other donors' samples. The CDR3 runs from the conserved cysteine through the conserved F or W. D genes are given only for firm matches. Only part of the rows carry a size: once, few, many, or a class if the clone is expanded.

clone size	D gene	V gene	J gene	CDR3 protein	CDR3 DNA
NA	NA	TRBV6-6	TRBJ2-3	CASGSTDTQYF	TGTGCCAGCGGAAGCACAGATACGCAGTATTTT
NA	NA	TRBV20-1	TRBJ2-7	CSASGSIREQYF	TGCAGTGCTAGCGGGTCGATCCGCGAGCAGTACTTC
NA	NA	TRBV5-6	TRBJ2-7	CASALRSHEQYF	TGTGCCAGCGCACTCCGCTCCCACGAGCAGTACTTC
few	NA	TRBV6-6	TRBJ1-2	CASSYSGADSPNYGYTF	TGTGCCAGCAGTTACTCGGGGGCGGACAGCCCTAACTATGGCTACACCTTC
few	NA	TRBV7-2	TRBJ2-3	CASSLTPGDSDTQYF	TGTGCCAGCAGCTTGACCCCAGGGGATTCAGATACGCAGTATTTT
NA	TRBD2	TRBV10-3	TRBJ2-5	CAIRGVDSEDQYF	TGTGCCATCCGGGGGGTTGACAGCGAGGACCAGTACTTC
NA	NA	TRBV6-6	TRBJ1-1	CASSPLAGNTEAFF	TGTGCCAGCAGTCCTCTGGCGGGGAACACTGAAGCTTTCTTT
many	NA	TRBV27	TRBJ1-4	CASSFPDGKLFF	TGTGCCAGCAGTTTTCCCGACGGAAAACTGTTTTTT
few	TRBD1	TRBV19	TRBJ2-6	CASSDRVELPGANVLTF	TGTGCCAGTAGCGACAGGGTTGAATTACCTGGGGCCAACGTCCTGACTTTC
NA	NA	TRBV15	TRBJ2-5	CATSRSVGTATQYF	TGTGCCACCAGCCGCTCGGTCGGAACCGCGACCCAGTACTTC
NA	NA	TRBV20-1	TRBJ2-3	CSARDHGHSDGTDTQYF	TGCAGTGCTAGAGATCACGGACACTCGGACGGCACAGATACGCAGTATTTT
NA	NA	TRBV19	TRBJ2-1	CASSINLLNNEQFF	TGTGCCAGTAGTATCAACTTATTGAACAATGAGCAGTTCTTC
NA	NA	TRBV7-9	TRBJ2-1	CASSPRAGLSYNEQFF	TGTGCCAGCAGCCCTAGGGCAGGGCTGTCCTACAATGAGCAGTTCTTC
NA	TRBD2	TRBV2	TRBJ2-7	CASSSGVYEQYF	TGTGCCAGCAGTAGCGGGGTCTACGAGCAGTACTTC
NA	NA	TRBV4-1	TRBJ2-5	CASSRDRETQYF	TGCGCCAGCAGCCGGGACCGAGAGACCCAGTACTTC
many	TRBD2	TRBV7-6	TRBJ2-2	CASSLVLAGGTNTGELFF	TGTGCCAGCAGCTTAGTACTAGCGGGAGGGACGAACACCGGGGAGCTGTTTTTT
NA	TRBD2	TRBV7-9	TRBJ2-1	CASSFRGGEQFF	TGTGCCAGCAGCTTCCGCGGGGGTGAGCAGTTCTTC
many	NA	TRBV18	TRBJ2-3	CASSPPRAPDPSTDTQYF	TGTGCCAGCTCCCCGCCGAGGGCGCCGGACCCTAGCACAGATACGCAGTATTTT
NA	NA	TRBV7-9	TRBJ1-6	CASSFPGRYNSPLHF	TGTGCCAGCAGCTTCCCGGGCCGGTATAATTCACCCCTCCACTTT
NA	NA	TRBV10-3	TRBJ1-2	CAISESGGYTF	TGTGCCATCAGTGAGTCGGGAGGCTACACCTTC